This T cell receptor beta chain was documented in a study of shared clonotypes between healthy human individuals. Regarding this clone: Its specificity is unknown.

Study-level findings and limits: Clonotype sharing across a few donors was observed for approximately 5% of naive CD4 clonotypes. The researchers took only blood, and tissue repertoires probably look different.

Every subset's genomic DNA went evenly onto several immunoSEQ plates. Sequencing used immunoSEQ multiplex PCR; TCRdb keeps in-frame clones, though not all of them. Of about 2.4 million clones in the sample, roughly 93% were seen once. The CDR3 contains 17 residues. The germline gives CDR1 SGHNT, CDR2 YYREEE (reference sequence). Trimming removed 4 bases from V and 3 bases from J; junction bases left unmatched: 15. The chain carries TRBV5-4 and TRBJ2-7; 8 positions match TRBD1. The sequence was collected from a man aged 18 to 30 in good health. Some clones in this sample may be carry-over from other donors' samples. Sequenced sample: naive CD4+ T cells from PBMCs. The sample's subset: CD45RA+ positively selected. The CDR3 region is CASSPRAGTGDLYEQYF. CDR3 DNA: TGTGCCAGCAGCCCCCGGGCGGGGACAGGCGACCTCTACGAGCAGTACTTC.